This TCR beta chain appears in the sequencing data of a study of cytomegalovirus exposure and HLA in healthy donors. Study-wide results and limits: Previous analysis showed most TCR beta V segments were productive about 87% or about 30% of the time. Rare sequences made up most TCRs, while some public TCRs were found in many donors.

The germline V gene encodes CDR1 MNHNY and CDR2 SVGAGI (reference sequence). V lost 6 bases and J lost 6, with 11 bases in between. The CDR3 runs 13 residues. Turning to this clone: Its target is unknown.

Primers included in the PCR were 60 Vbeta and 13 Jbeta primers. Clones were read by immunoSEQ multiplex PCR, and TCRdb kept only the in-frame ones, dropping some. This table lists under 35,000 clones. The chain is built from TRBV6-6 and TRBJ2-2; weak D call: TRBD1 (5 bases). The sample taken for sequencing was PBMCs. This receptor was taken from a man between 25 and 39 years old in good health and CMV-seronegative. The CDR3 loop is CASRVQGSGELFF. The CDR3 region has the DNA TGTGCCAGCAGAGTTCAGGGTTCCGGGGAGCTGTTTTTT.